This paragraph reports one T cell receptor (beta chain). As yet, its antigen is unknown. The source of the sample is a study of cytomegalovirus exposure and HLA in healthy donors. General study findings and limits: When analyzed later, the rates of TCR association showed variation by HLA locus, with DRB1 the most and HLA-C the fewest.

The CDR3 sequence is 15 residues long. CDR1 is SGHTA, CDR2 FQGNSA, per germline. Trimming cost V 5 bases and J 7 bases; bases outside gene matches: 10. Vbeta (60) and Jbeta (13) primers were used in the PCR. Sequencing was performed with immunoSEQ multiplex PCR; in TCRdb, only in-frame clones are kept and a portion is missing. The sample shows more than 90,000 clones, around 68% of them seen only once. Specimen: PBMCs. The V call is TRBV7-2, the J call TRBJ2-1, with 8 nucleotides matching TRBD2. The receptor was isolated from a woman between 45 and 65 years old in good health and CMV-seropositive. This CDR3 is CASSRSGRGLNEQFF. The CDR3 DNA is TGTGCCAGCAGCCGCAGCGGGAGAGGTTTGAATGAGCAGTTCTTC.